The 20 T cell receptor beta chains presented below share a single source sample, sequenced in a study of identical twins. TCRdb itself ran the 5' RACE reads through MiXCR, one entry per CDR3 protein. The data contain some 630,000 distinct CDR3 sequences, under 8.5% of them singletons. The sample was also reused in another study, on yellow fever vaccine responses in identical twins.

Sequencing input: PBMCs. Every receptor here comes from a woman under 30 in good health.

This clonotype was seen only a few times. The CDR3 sequence: CASTSSGIFRPYQETQYF. DNA for the CDR3: TGTGCCAGCACCTCCTCCGGTATTTTCCGACCGTACCAAGAGACCCAGTACTTC. V is TRBV5-6 and J is TRBJ2-5, with D uncertain. This CDR3 is built from 18 residues. The V end was cut by 6 bases, the J end by 0 bases, with 24 bases between. Germline V gives CDR1 SGHDT, CDR2 YYEEEE.

V and J are TRBV5-6 and TRBJ2-3, with 13 bases that match TRBD2. Germline loops: CDR1 SGHDT, CDR2 YYEEEE. V shed 4 bases, J shed 2 bases, and the junction held 7 bases outside the gene matches. The CDR3 is 17 amino acids. Written as DNA, the CDR3 is TGTGCCAGCAGCAGGGGACTAGCGGGGAGAATCACAGATACGCAGTATTTT. This codes for CASSRGLAGRITDTQYF.

This clonotype was seen only a few times. Compared with germline, one end of the junction differs, possibly owing to a read error. The rearrangement links TRBV15 to TRBJ2-7; 10 positions agree with TRBD2. The V gene's germline CDR1 is LNHNV and CDR2 YYDKDF (reference sequence). The CDR3 consists of 20 residues. The CDR3 loop reads CATSATVTGTSDRERLTSNF. Written as DNA, the CDR3 is TGTGCCACCAGCGCAACGGTAACCGGGACTAGCGACCGCGAACGATTAACCTCTAACTTC.

This clonotype was counted only a few times. V is TRBV12-3 or TRBV12-4 and J is TRBJ2-1; no reliable D call. V lost 3 bases, J lost 7 bases, and 10 bases lay in between. The CDR3 loop spans 13 amino acids. DNA for the CDR3: TGTGCCAGCAGTTTGCCCCCGCGGAATGAGCAGTTCTTC. The encoded protein is CASSLPPRNEQFF.

This clonotype was seen more than once but under ten times. The rearrangement joins TRBV20-1 to TRBJ2-7; tentatively, D is TRBD1 (6 bases). The CDR3 covers 12 residues. Trimming cost V 3 bases and J 3 bases, with 9 bases left between them. The germline V gene encodes CDR1 DFQATT and CDR2 SNEGSKA (reference sequence). CDR3 DNA sequence: TGCAGTGCTAGTCCGGACAGCTACGAGCAGTACTTC. It yields the protein CSASPDSYEQYF.

This clonotype appeared a few times. The chain joins TRBV12-5 to TRBJ2-4, with D uncertain. The CDR3 runs to 15 residues. Trimming stripped 2 bases from V and 0 bases from J, with 8 bases between. CDR1 is LGHNT and CDR2 is FRNRAP in the germline V gene. The CDR3 protein is CASGLTNLAKNIQYF. In DNA form, the CDR3 reads TGTGCTAGTGGTTTGACCAACTTAGCCAAAAACATTCAGTACTTC.

This clonotype was detected only a few times. V is TRBV15 and J is TRBJ2-2, with 11 bases lining up with TRBD2. V trimming: 5 bases; J trimming: 6 bases; junction bases outside the gene matches: 8. Germline lookup yields CDR1 LNHNV and CDR2 YYDKDF (reference sequence). The CDR3 totals 16 residues. CDR3 sequence reads: CATSDSGGGLSGELFF. CDR3 nucleotides: TGTGCCACCAGCGATAGCGGGGGGGGCTTATCCGGGGAGCTGTTTTTT.

The rearrangement links TRBV12-3 or TRBV12-4 to TRBJ1-2; D perhaps matches TRBD1 (6 bases). CDR3 length: 15 amino acids. V lost 5 bases to trimming and J lost 4 bases, with 17 bases between them. In DNA, the CDR3 is TGTGCCAGCAGTGACCCAGGGAGGGGGTCCTATGGCTACACCTTC. It encodes CASSDPGRGSYGYTF.

At least ten counts were recorded for this clonotype. The gene calls are TRBV10-3 and TRBJ2-3; 8 positions agree with TRBD2. With V trimmed by 8 bases and J by 2 bases, 6 bases remained unmatched. This CDR3 comprises 14 residues. CDR1 is ENHRY, CDR2 SYGVKD, per germline. CDR3 DNA: TGTGCCATCGGAATAGCGGGGACCACAGATACGCAGTATTTT. Translating it yields CAIGIAGTTDTQYF.

This clonotype was seen ten or more times. The V and J genes are TRBV7-9 and TRBJ1-3; tentatively, D is TRBD1 (6 bases). The ends were cut back, 11 bases at V and 0 bases at J, with 14 bases in the middle. This CDR3 is built from 14 residues. Germline V gene sequence: CDR1 SEHNR, CDR2 FQNEAQ (reference sequence). In DNA, the CDR3 is TGTGCCGCCGAGGGGGACGGCTCTGGAAACACCATATATTTT. Translating gives CAAEGDGSGNTIYF.

This chain connects TRBV29-1 to TRBJ2-2; D is ambiguous. Germline CDR1 and CDR2: SQVTM and ANQGSEA. The CDR3 contains 12 residues. CDR3 residues: CSVDQNTGELFF. CDR3 sequence (DNA): TGCAGTGTGGACCAGAACACCGGGGAGCTGTTTTTT.

This sequence joins TRBV5-1 and TRBJ2-2; tentatively, D is TRBD1 or TRBD2 (6 bases each). The CDR3 is 16 amino acids. Trimming stripped 4 bases from V and 4 bases from J, with 17 bases between. Germline-derived CDR1 and CDR2 are SGHRS and YFSETQ. The CDR3 is CASSLGGATSTGELFF. CDR3 coding DNA: TGCGCCAGCAGCCTGGGGGGCGCGACTTCCACCGGGGAGCTGTTTTTT.

This clonotype was counted between two and nine times. This chain connects TRBV7-8 to TRBJ2-7; no reliable D call. V was clipped by 2 bases and J by 1 base, with 9 bases between them. CDR3 length equals 14 residues. Germline V gene sequence: CDR1 SGHVS, CDR2 FQNEAQ. The CDR3 sequence is CASSLYGGSYEQYF. The CDR3 DNA reads TGTGCCAGCAGCTTATATGGCGGATCCTACGAGCAGTACTTC.

This clonotype was counted many times. The CDR3 region has the DNA TGTGCCAGCAGCCTGGGGGGGACAGGGGGCCCTGAGCAGTTCTTC. Residues: CASSLGGTGGPEQFF. The chain carries TRBV28 and TRBJ2-1; TRBD1 agrees at 12 bases. Trimming removed 6 bases from V and 9 bases from J; junction bases left unmatched: 9. This CDR3 contains 15 residues. CDR1 is MDHEN and CDR2 is SYDVKM in the germline V gene.

The chain joins TRBV11-2 to TRBJ2-1; D remains ambiguous. The CDR3 is 16 amino acids. The germline CDR1 and CDR2 sequences are SGHAT and FQNNGV. Deletions cut 0 bases from V and 0 bases from J, with 9 bases between. CDR3 in amino acids: CASSLDWISSYNEQFF. CDR3 sequence (DNA): TGTGCCAGCAGCTTAGATTGGATAAGCTCCTACAATGAGCAGTTCTTC. Full variable domain (remainder filled in from reference TRBV11-2 and TRBJ2-1): EAGVAQSPRYKIIEKRQSVAFWCNPISGHATLYWYQQILGQGPKLLIQFQNNGVVDDSQLPKDRFSAERLKGVDSTLKIQPAKLEDSAVYLCASSLDWISSYNEQFFGPGTRLTVL.

This clonotype has at least ten counts. The genes are TRBV10-3 and TRBJ1-5; a weak D match, TRBD1 (6 bases). CDR1 is ENHRY and CDR2 is SYGVKD in the germline V gene. The length of the CDR3 is 15 residues. V lost 3 bases to trimming and J lost 4 bases, with 13 bases between them. In nucleotides, the CDR3 is TGTGCCATCAGTGAAATGGGACAAGGGAATCAGCCCCAGCATTTT. This gives the protein CAISEMGQGNQPQHF.

This clonotype was detected many times. This chain uses TRBV29-1 with TRBJ2-5; 7 bases line up with TRBD1. This CDR3 is built from 13 residues. V shed 6 bases, J shed 6 bases, and the junction held 10 bases outside the gene matches. CDR1 SQVTM and CDR2 ANQGSEA come from the germline V gene. The DNA of the CDR3 is TGCAGCGTGGATCCGGGACAGAAAAAGACCCAGTACTTC. The encoded protein is CSVDPGQKKTQYF. Supplemented by reference TRBV29-1 and TRBJ2-5, the full variable domain reads SAVISQKPSRDICQRGTSLTIQCQVDSQVTMMFWYRQQPGQSLTLIATANQGSEATYESGFVIDKFPISRPNLTFSTLTVSNMSPEDSSIYLCSVDPGQKKTQYFGPGTRLLVL.

The table lists this clonotype with a few counts. This chain connects TRBV12-3 or TRBV12-4 to TRBJ2-6; 11 bases fit TRBD1. With V trimmed by 5 bases and J by 3 bases, 6 bases remained unmatched. CDR3 length: 17 residues. Written as DNA, the CDR3 is TGTGCCAGCAGTAGGGACAGGGGGATATTTGGGGCCAACGTCCTGACTTTC. It encodes CASSRDRGIFGANVLTF.

The gene calls are TRBV18 and TRBJ2-2, with unresolved D. The CDR3 is made up of 14 amino acids. Germline CDR1 is KGHSH and CDR2 is LQKENI. V lost 4 bases and J 7 bases, leaving 13 bases between the germline ends. DNA of the CDR3: TGTGCCAGCTCACGAATGGACGCAAACGGGGAGCTGTTTTTT. This gives the protein CASSRMDANGELFF.

This clonotype was seen a few times. The chain has TRBV12-3 or TRBV12-4 and TRBJ1-2; D is unclear. Trimming removed 3 bases at V and 2 bases at J, with 7 bases between. The CDR3 loop spans 13 amino acids. Here the CDR3 reads CASSFERNYGYTF. CDR3 sequence (DNA): TGTGCCAGCAGTTTCGAGCGGAACTATGGCTACACCTTC.